This entry features one TCR beta chain sequence. Antigen specificity is unknown. The data originate from a study of PD-1 blockade in classical Hodgkin lymphoma. Data came from immunoSEQ multiplex PCR; TCRdb stores just in-frame clones and leaves some out. Of tens of thousands of clones in the sample, nearly 90% were seen once. Whole-study findings and limits: Newly diagnosed patients were reported to start with lower TCR diversity than healthy donors. Undefined causes, possibly disease activity or prior therapy, underlie the repertoire differences. Before treatment, complete responders showed about the same diversity as newly diagnosed patients.

Per germline, CDR1 SEHNR and CDR2 FQNEAQ (reference sequence). V gave up 5 bases and J gave up 6 bases; unmatched junction bases: 14. The CDR3 contains 16 residues. In every patient, relapse followed autologous stem cell transplantation, while exposure to brentuximab vedotin differed. The material sequenced was peripheral blood mononuclear cells (PBMCs), taken before the second cycle of nivolumab. The source of this sequence is a human donor with classical Hodgkin lymphoma. The chain joins TRBV7-9 to TRBJ2-7; the match to TRBD2 covers 9 bases. CDR3 sequence reads: CASSTTTSGRTSEQYF. The DNA of the CDR3 is TGTGCCAGCAGCACTACCACCAGCGGGAGGACGAGCGAGCAGTACTTC.